A single sample gave rise to the 27 T cell receptor beta chains below, sequenced in a study of response to subunit inactivated influenza vaccine. MiXCR, run by TCRdb on the RT-PCR reads, gives a single entry per CDR3 protein. The repertoire holds 500,000 to 600,000 distinct CDR3 sequences, with about 11% as singletons. This sample also appeared in a second study, on T cells expressing NK-cell markers. As reported in that work: Beta-chain TCR cDNA was generated via 5'RACE template switching with UMIs.

The sample consisted of PBMCs from blood, taken on the day of vaccination. These receptors came from a middle-aged man who received an inactivated influenza vaccine.

This clonotype was recorded at least ten times. This chain uses TRBV29-1 with TRBJ2-2; no clear D. Germline CDR1 and CDR2: SQVTM and ANQGSEA. The CDR3 spans 13 residues. The germline V and J ends were trimmed by 2 bases and 0 bases, with 4 bases remaining between them. CDR3 nucleotide sequence: TGCAGCGTTGAAAGTACGAACACCGGGGAGCTGTTTTTT. It is translated as CSVESTNTGELFF.

The chain has TRBV15 and TRBJ2-3; maybe TRBD2 (6 bases). V gave up 1 base and J gave up 1 base, with 6 bases separating them. CDR1 and CDR2 (germline): LNHNV, YYDKDF (reference sequence). CDR3 length: 14 amino acids. The CDR3 loop is CATSRAGGTDTQYF. In nucleotides, the CDR3 is TGTGCCACCAGCAGAGCGGGGGGCACAGATACGCAGTATTTT.

The gene calls are TRBV2 and TRBJ2-1; 9 bases are shared with TRBD2. Trimming removed 7 bases from V and 7 bases from J; junction bases left unmatched: 2. Per germline, CDR1 SNHLY and CDR2 FYNNEI. The CDR3 contains 12 residues. In DNA form, the CDR3 reads TGTGCCAGCATCCTAGCGGGGAATGAGCAGTTCTTC. Its protein is CASILAGNEQFF.

This clonotype was found many times. The gene calls are TRBV5-1 and TRBJ1-1; D remains ambiguous. CDR1 and CDR2 from the germline V gene are SGHRS and YFSETQ. V gave up 4 bases and J gave up 1 base, with 8 bases separating them. This CDR3 spans 13 amino acids. CDR3 nucleotide sequence: TGCGCCAGCAGCCCCACTGGGAACACTGAAGCTTTCTTT. Protein: CASSPTGNTEAFF.

The sample holds a few counts of this clonotype. This rearrangement joins TRBV9 to TRBJ2-7; 13 nucleotides match TRBD2. J lost 4 bases, V lost 0 bases, and 4 bases had no gene match. The CDR3 totals 16 residues. CDR1 is SGDLS, CDR2 YYNGEE, per germline. The CDR3 protein is CASSVGGLAGIYEQYF. CDR3 DNA sequence: TGTGCCAGCAGCGTAGGGGGACTAGCGGGAATATACGAGCAGTACTTC.

The rearrangement links TRBV10-3 to TRBJ2-3; the D is unclear. Germline V lookup: CDR1 ENHRY, CDR2 SYGVKD. The CDR3 has 13 amino acids. V dropped 10 bases and J dropped 0 bases, with 11 bases sitting between them. CDR3 in DNA: TGTGCCACGCGTGAGACTAGCACAGATACGCAGTATTTT. This encodes CATRETSTDTQYF.

Only a few counts were recorded for this clonotype. The chain links TRBV6-1 to TRBJ2-5; D remains unclear. Germline CDR1 MNHNS, CDR2 SASEGT. V lost 6 bases, J lost 5 bases, and 13 bases lay in between. CDR3 length: 13 amino acids. CDR3 amino acids: CASRKVVRETQYF. The CDR3 DNA reads as TGTGCCAGCAGAAAAGTCGTTCGCGAGACCCAGTACTTC.

V gene TRBV4-1 combines with J gene TRBJ1-2, with D maybe TRBD1 (6 bases). Germline CDR1 reads MGHRA; CDR2 reads YSYEKL. V was cut by 0 bases and J by 4 bases, with 15 bases left in between. The CDR3 contains 16 residues. CDR3 amino acids: CASSQDAGDGSYGYTF. The CDR3 region has the DNA TGCGCCAGCAGCCAAGATGCAGGGGATGGAAGCTATGGCTACACCTTC.

Written as DNA, the CDR3 is TGCGCCAGCAGCAAGACCCCAAGAACCGGGGAGCTGTTTTTT. Amino acid sequence: CASSKTPRTGELFF. V gene TRBV5-1 combines with J gene TRBJ2-2; D uncertain. Trimming cost V 4 bases and J 5 bases, with 12 bases left between them. The germline V gene encodes CDR1 SGHRS and CDR2 YFSETQ. The length of the CDR3 is 14 residues.

This clonotype was detected only a few times. V is TRBV12-3 or TRBV12-4 and J is TRBJ2-2; 10 nucleotides agree with TRBD1. The V and J ends lost 3 bases and 1 base, in that order; junction bases with no gene match: 8. The CDR3 totals 18 residues. The CDR3: CASSFGDRGPGNTGELFF. The CDR3 DNA sequence: TGTGCCAGCAGTTTCGGGGACAGGGGTCCTGGGAACACCGGGGAGCTGTTTTTT.

The CDR3, as DNA: TGTGCCAGCAGCCAAGGCAAGCGGGCCGGCGCAGATACGCAGTATTTT. It is translated as CASSQGKRAGADTQYF. The rearrangement uses TRBV4-2 and TRBJ2-3; a weak D match, TRBD2 (6 bases). Germline V lookup: CDR1 LGHNA, CDR2 YNFKEQ. The CDR3 contains 16 residues. V lost 1 base and J lost 4, with 15 bases in between.

CDR3 in amino acids: CASSYGLAGYYEQYF. The CDR3 DNA follows: TGTGCCAGCAGTTATGGACTAGCGGGATACTACGAGCAGTACTTC. The chain employs TRBV27 and TRBJ2-7; 12 bases are a match to TRBD2. Trimming removed 4 bases from V and 3 bases from J; junction bases left unmatched: 4. Per germline, CDR1 MNHEY and CDR2 SMNVEV (reference sequence). The CDR3 totals 15 residues.

A few counts support this clonotype. The V call is TRBV11-2, the J call TRBJ2-6; the match to TRBD1 covers 10 bases. CDR3 length: 18 amino acids. From germline, CDR1 is SGHAT and CDR2 FQNNGV. Trimming took 4 bases from V and 0 from J; bases not matched to a gene: 6. In nucleotides, the CDR3 is TGTGCCAGCAGCTCGACAGGGGGCTTTTACTCTGGGGCCAACGTCCTGACTTTC. This encodes CASSSTGGFYSGANVLTF.

This clonotype was seen at least ten times. The chain couples TRBV20-1 to TRBJ2-4, with a tentative D call TRBD2 (6 bases). Germline V gene lookup returns CDR1 DFQATT and CDR2 SNEGSKA (reference sequence). There are 14 residues in the CDR3. Trimming left V 6 bases short and J 6 bases short, with 18 bases between. CDR3 coding DNA: TGCAGTGCCCAACCCCGGGGGTTCACAAACATTCAGTACTTC. Residues: CSAQPRGFTNIQYF.

This clonotype came up a few times. The V gene is TRBV12-3 or TRBV12-4, the J gene TRBJ2-5; TRBD1 matches 7 bases. The trim removed 3 bases at V and 2 bases at J, leaving 21 bases unmatched. The CDR3 is 20 residues long. This CDR3 is CASSFNPRQGVGTAQETQYF. CDR3 nucleotides: TGTGCCAGCAGTTTTAATCCCCGGCAGGGGGTGGGAACTGCACAAGAGACCCAGTACTTC.

This clonotype was detected a few times. The rearrangement uses TRBV4-2 and TRBJ2-5; perhaps D is TRBD1 or TRBD2 (6 bases each). The CDR3 is 16 residues long. The ends were cut back, 6 bases at V and 4 bases at J, with 21 bases in the middle. Germline values: CDR1 LGHNA, CDR2 YNFKEQ. CDR3 nucleotides: TGTGCCAGCAGTCCGGTAGGAGGGGGAATAGGAGAGACCCAGTACTTC. Protein: CASSPVGGGIGETQYF.

This clonotype appeared many times. The chain recombines TRBV3-1 with TRBJ1-5; 9 nucleotides match TRBD1. Germline V gene lookup returns CDR1 LGHDT and CDR2 YNNKEL (reference sequence). V lost 4 bases to trimming and J lost 1 base; unmatched junction nucleotides: 2. The CDR3 sequence is 15 residues long. CDR3 sequence reads: CASSRTGGSNQPQHF. The CDR3, as DNA: TGTGCCAGCAGCCGAACAGGGGGCAGCAATCAGCCCCAGCATTTT.

The chain combines TRBV7-2 with TRBJ1-6, with a possible D match to TRBD1 (6 bases). V dropped 3 bases and J dropped 9 bases, with 15 bases sitting between them. The germline V gene has CDR1 SGHTA and CDR2 FQGNSA. There are 15 residues in the CDR3. CDR3 in DNA: TGTGCCAGCAGCTTGCTCCAGGGGTATTCTTCACCCCTCCACTTT. It codes for CASSLLQGYSSPLHF.

This clonotype has only a few counts. The chain has TRBV12-3 or TRBV12-4 and TRBJ2-2; 11 positions agree with TRBD2. The CDR3 totals 17 residues. V shed 6 bases and J 0 bases; nucleotides not matched to a gene: 6. CDR3 region: CASRRTSGFANTGELFF. The CDR3 bases are TGTGCCAGCAGAAGGACTAGCGGGTTCGCGAACACCGGGGAGCTGTTTTTT.

This clonotype was counted only a few times. V and J are TRBV6-2 or TRBV6-3 and TRBJ2-2, with 9 bases identical to TRBD2. After removal of 0 bases from V and 4 bases from J, the junction contained 3 bases not matched to a gene. Germline CDR1 reads MNHEY; CDR2 reads SVGEGT. The CDR3 runs 16 residues. The CDR3 coding sequence is TGTGCCAGCAGTTACTCTAGCGGGAGAGGCACCGGGGAGCTGTTTTTT. This translates into CASSYSSGRGTGELFF.

This clonotype was counted a few times. The chain has TRBV12-3 or TRBV12-4 and TRBJ1-1; 8 bases match TRBD1. This CDR3 has 15 amino acids. The V gene end was trimmed by 6 bases and the J gene end by 1 base; junction bases not matched to a gene: 7. The CDR3 here is CASRPGTGGNTEAFF. The CDR3 DNA reads TGTGCCAGCAGACCCGGGACAGGAGGGAACACTGAAGCTTTCTTT.

This clonotype was seen a few times. The V call is TRBV9, the J call TRBJ2-5; D remains unclear. The CDR3 is made up of 12 amino acids. Trimming shortened V by 2 bases and J by 7 bases, and 9 bases separated the two germline ends. Germline V gene lookup returns CDR1 SGDLS and CDR2 YYNGEE. The CDR3 protein is CASSVGSATQYF. The CDR3 bases are TGTGCCAGCAGCGTTGGATCGGCGACCCAGTACTTC.

The chain joins TRBV6-2 or TRBV6-3 to TRBJ2-1, with 9 bases aligning to TRBD2. CDR3 length: 14 residues. The germline gives CDR1 MNHEY, CDR2 SVGEGT. Trimming took 8 bases from V and 10 from J; bases not matched to a gene: 12. The CDR3 bases are TGTGCCAGCGGCCTAGCGGGACCCCTAAGCGAGCAGTTCTTC. Amino acid sequence: CASGLAGPLSEQFF.

This chain connects TRBV25-1 to TRBJ2-1, with TRBD1 matching 7 bases. CDR3 size: 17 residues. Per the germline V gene, CDR1 is MGHDK and CDR2 is SYGVNS. V lost 1 base to trimming and J lost 4 bases; unmatched junction nucleotides: 10. CDR3: CASSESRTGALYNEQFF. The CDR3 nucleotides are TGTGCCAGCAGTGAATCCCGTACAGGGGCCCTTTACAATGAGCAGTTCTTC.

This sequence joins TRBV20-1 and TRBJ2-3, with 10 bases matching TRBD2. CDR3 size: 14 residues. In germline, CDR1 is DFQATT, CDR2 SNEGSKA (reference sequence). The V and J ends lost 5 bases and 2 bases, in that order; junction bases with no gene match: 4. The CDR3: CSAVGLAHTDTQYF. In DNA form, the CDR3 reads TGCAGTGCTGTGGGACTAGCGCACACAGATACGCAGTATTTT.

This clonotype was counted a single time. V is TRBV4-3 and J is TRBJ2-5; 9 nucleotides agree with TRBD2. The V and J ends lost 8 bases and 7 bases, in that order; junction bases with no gene match: 8. The CDR3 contains 13 residues. Germline V lookup: CDR1 LGHNA, CDR2 YSLEER. CDR3 residues: CASGNSGSGTQYF. The CDR3 DNA is TGCGCCAGCGGAAATAGCGGGAGCGGGACCCAGTACTTC.

A few counts support this clonotype. The rearrangement joins TRBV12-3 or TRBV12-4 to TRBJ2-7, with 16 bases fitting TRBD2. This CDR3 comprises 16 residues. V shed 6 bases and J 3 bases; nucleotides not matched to a gene: 5. The CDR3 reads CASSGGTSGRVYEQYF. The CDR3 coding sequence is TGTGCCAGCAGCGGTGGGACTAGCGGGAGGGTCTACGAGCAGTACTTC.